The present T cell receptor beta chain was sequenced within a study of CD8 T cells in Susac syndrome. V was pared by 6 bases and J by 0 bases, with 15 bases between. This CDR3 has 16 residues. Germline-derived CDR1 and CDR2 are MNHNS and SASEGT. Random hexamers served to reverse transcribe about 0.45 to 1 ug RNA. Across 54 Vbeta and 13 Jbeta, TCR beta CDR3 was amplified with immunoSEQ multiplex PCR. TCRdb called the immunoSEQ multiplex PCR reads again in MiXCR, with one record for every CDR3 protein. Of 300,000 or so distinct CDR3 sequences detected, about 91% appear once; the ten largest clones hold about 0.063%.

The chain employs TRBV6-1 and TRBJ2-4; D is unclear. This clonotype was obtained from a human donor with multiple sclerosis. The sample taken for sequencing was CD4+ T cells from PBMCs. In DNA, the CDR3 is TGTGCCAGCAGCTCCACGACTTCCAAAGCCAAAAACATTCAGTACTTC. Translating gives CASSSTTSKAKNIQYF.